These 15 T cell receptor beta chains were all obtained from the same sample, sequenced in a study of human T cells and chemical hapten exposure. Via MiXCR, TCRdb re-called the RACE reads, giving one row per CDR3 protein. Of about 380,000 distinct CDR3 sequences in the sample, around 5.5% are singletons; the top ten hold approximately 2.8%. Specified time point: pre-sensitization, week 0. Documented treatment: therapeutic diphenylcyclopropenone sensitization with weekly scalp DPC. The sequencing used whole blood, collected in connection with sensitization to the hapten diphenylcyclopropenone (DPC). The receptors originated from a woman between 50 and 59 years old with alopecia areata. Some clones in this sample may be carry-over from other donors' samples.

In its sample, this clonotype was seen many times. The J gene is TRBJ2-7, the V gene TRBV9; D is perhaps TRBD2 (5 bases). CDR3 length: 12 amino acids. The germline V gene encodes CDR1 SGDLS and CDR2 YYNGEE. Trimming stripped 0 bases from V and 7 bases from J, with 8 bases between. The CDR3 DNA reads TGTGCCAGCAGCGTAGATACGGGGGAGCAGTACTTC. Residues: CASSVDTGEQYF.

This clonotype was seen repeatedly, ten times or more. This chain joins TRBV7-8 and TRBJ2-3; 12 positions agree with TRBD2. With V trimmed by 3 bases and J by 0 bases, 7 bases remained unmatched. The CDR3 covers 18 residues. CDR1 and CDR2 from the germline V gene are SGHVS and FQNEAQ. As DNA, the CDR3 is TGTGCCAGCAGCTTGTTGACTAGCGGGAGCCTTAGCACAGATACGCAGTATTTT. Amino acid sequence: CASSLLTSGSLSTDTQYF.

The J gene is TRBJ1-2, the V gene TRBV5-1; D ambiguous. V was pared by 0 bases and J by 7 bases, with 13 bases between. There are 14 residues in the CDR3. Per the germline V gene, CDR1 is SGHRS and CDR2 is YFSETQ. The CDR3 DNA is TGCGCCAGCAGCTTGGGGTCGGGAACCAGTGGCTACACCTTC. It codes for CASSLGSGTSGYTF.

CDR3 sequence (DNA): TGTGCCACCAGTGATTCGACAGGGTATGGCTACACCTTC. Translating it yields CATSDSTGYGYTF. This chain links TRBV24-1 with TRBJ1-2; 7 nucleotides agree with TRBD1. CDR1 KGHDR and CDR2 SFDVKD come from the germline V gene. This CDR3 spans 13 amino acids. V was pared by 2 bases and J by 5 bases, with 1 base of the junction left unmatched.

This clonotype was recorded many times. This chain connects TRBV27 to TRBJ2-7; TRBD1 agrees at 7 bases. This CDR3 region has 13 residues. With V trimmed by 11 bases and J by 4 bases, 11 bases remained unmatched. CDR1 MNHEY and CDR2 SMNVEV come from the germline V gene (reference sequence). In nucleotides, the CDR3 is TGTGCCGCCGGGGACAGAATAAATTACGAGCAGTACTTC. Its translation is CAAGDRINYEQYF.

The CDR3 here is CASSLGGPGGYTF. In nucleotides, the CDR3 is TGTGCCAGCAGCTTAGGCGGGCCCGGCGGCTACACCTTC. This chain connects TRBV7-3 to TRBJ1-2, with no clear D. Germline CDR1 and CDR2: SGHTA and FQGTGA. Between the trimmed V and J ends, which lost 2 bases and 8 bases, there was a span of 12 bases. This CDR3 spans 13 amino acids.

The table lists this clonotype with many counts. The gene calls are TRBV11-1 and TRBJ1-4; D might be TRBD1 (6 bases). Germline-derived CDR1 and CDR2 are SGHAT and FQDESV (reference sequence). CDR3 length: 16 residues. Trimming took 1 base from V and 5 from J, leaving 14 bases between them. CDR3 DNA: TGTGCCAGCAGCTTAGGACCGGACAGCTTCAATGAAAAACTGTTTTTT. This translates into CASSLGPDSFNEKLFF. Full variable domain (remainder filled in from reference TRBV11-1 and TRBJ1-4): EAEVAQSPRYKITEKSQAVAFWCDPISGHATLYWYRQILGQGPELLVQFQDESVVDDSQLPKDRFSAERLKGVDSTLKIQPAELGDSAMYLCASSLGPDSFNEKLFFGSGTQLSVL.

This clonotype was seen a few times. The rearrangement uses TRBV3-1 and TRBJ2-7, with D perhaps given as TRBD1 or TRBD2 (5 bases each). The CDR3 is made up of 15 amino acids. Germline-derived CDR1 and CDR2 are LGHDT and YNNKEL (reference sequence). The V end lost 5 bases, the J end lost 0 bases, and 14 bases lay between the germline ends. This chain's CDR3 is CASSEVGVGSYEQYF. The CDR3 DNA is TGTGCCAGCAGCGAAGTGGGGGTGGGCTCCTACGAGCAGTACTTC.

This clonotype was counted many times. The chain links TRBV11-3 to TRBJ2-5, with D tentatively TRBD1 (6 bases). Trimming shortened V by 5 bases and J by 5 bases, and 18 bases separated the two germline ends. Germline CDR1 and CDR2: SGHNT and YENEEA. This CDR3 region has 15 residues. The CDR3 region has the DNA TGTGCCAGCAGCCTAAGTCGTCCAGGGGAGGAGACCCAGTACTTC. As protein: CASSLSRPGEETQYF. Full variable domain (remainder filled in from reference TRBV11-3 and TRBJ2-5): EAGVVQSPRYKIIEKKQPVAFWCNPISGHNTLYWYLQNLGQGPELLIRYENEEAVDDSQLPKDRFSAERLKGVDSTLKIQPAELGDSAVYLCASSLSRPGEETQYFGPGTRLLVL.

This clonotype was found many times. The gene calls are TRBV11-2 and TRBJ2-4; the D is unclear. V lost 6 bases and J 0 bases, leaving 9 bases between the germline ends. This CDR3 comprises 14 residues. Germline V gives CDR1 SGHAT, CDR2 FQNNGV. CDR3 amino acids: CASSSRLAKNIQYF. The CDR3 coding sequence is TGTGCCAGCAGTTCTCGTCTAGCCAAAAACATTCAGTACTTC. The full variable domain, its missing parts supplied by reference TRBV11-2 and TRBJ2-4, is EAGVAQSPRYKIIEKRQSVAFWCNPISGHATLYWYQQILGQGPKLLIQFQNNGVVDDSQLPKDRFSAERLKGVDSTLKIQPAKLEDSAVYLCASSSRLAKNIQYFGAGTRLSVL.

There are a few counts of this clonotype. This CDR3 is CASSEATPSRANVLTF. For the CDR3, the DNA is TGTGCCAGCAGTGAGGCAACTCCATCCAGGGCCAACGTCCTGACTTTC. The chain links TRBV6-2 or TRBV6-3 to TRBJ2-6, with D uncertain. V shed 5 bases and J shed 5 bases, with 16 bases lying between them. CDR3 size: 16 residues. Germline V gene lookup returns CDR1 MNHEY and CDR2 SVGEGT.

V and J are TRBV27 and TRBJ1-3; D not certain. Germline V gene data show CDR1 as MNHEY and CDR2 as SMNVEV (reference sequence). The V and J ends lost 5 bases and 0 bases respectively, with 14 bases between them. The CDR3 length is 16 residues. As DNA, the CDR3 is TGTGCCAGCAGTAGAACGGAGCCCATCTCTGGAAACACCATATATTTT. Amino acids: CASSRTEPISGNTIYF.

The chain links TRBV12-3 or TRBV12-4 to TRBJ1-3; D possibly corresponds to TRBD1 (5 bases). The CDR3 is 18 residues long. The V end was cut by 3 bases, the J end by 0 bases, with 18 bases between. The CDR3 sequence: CASSFPPPGQGSGNTIYF. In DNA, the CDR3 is TGTGCCAGCAGTTTCCCCCCGCCCGGCCAGGGCTCTGGAAACACCATATATTTT.

CDR3 loop: CASSSGLAGVGETQYF. CDR3 DNA sequence: TGTGCCAGCAGCTCGGGACTAGCGGGAGTCGGAGAGACCCAGTACTTC. The V call is TRBV7-2, the J call TRBJ2-5; TRBD2 agrees at 14 bases. J was trimmed by 4 bases and V by 4 bases; bases with no gene match: 5. This CDR3 is built from 16 residues. Germline CDR1 reads SGHTA; CDR2 reads FQGNSA.

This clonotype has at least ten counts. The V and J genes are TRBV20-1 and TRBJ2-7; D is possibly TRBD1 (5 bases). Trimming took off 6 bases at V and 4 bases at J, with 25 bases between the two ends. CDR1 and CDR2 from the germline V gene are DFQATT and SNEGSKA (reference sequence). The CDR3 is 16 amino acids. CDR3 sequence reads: CSALPPGSRSGYEQYF. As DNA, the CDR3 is TGCAGTGCCCTACCCCCAGGGTCGCGATCGGGTTACGAGCAGTACTTC.